This T cell receptor (beta chain) was found in a study of neurological immune-mediated disorders. The team produced cDNA through 5'RACE using 10-nucleotide random UMIs. From 15-18 subjects, every sequencing run obtained over 180 million TCR-beta sequences. TCRdb ran MiXCR on the 5' RACE reads and lists one entry per CDR3 protein. The sample has tens of thousands of distinct CDR3 sequences; around 5% are singletons. Looked up from germline, CDR1 is DFQATT and CDR2 is SNEGSKA (reference sequence). The CDR3 is made up of 16 amino acids. V was shortened by 4 bases and J by 4 bases, with 20 bases between the two germline ends. This clonotype was detected many times. Its antigen is not identified. Individuals who volunteered at a blood bank located in Maryland, USA, made up the group of healthy controls. Overall study results and limits: Sharing of CDR3 amino acid sequences among expanded clones across subjects was absent, suggesting private repertoires in all groups.

Material for sequencing was CD4+ T cells from blood. The sequence was collected from a man between 18 and 35 years old in good health. The rearrangement uses TRBV20-1 and TRBJ1-5; D is possibly TRBD1 (6 bases). In DNA form, the CDR3 reads TGCAGTGCTACGTTATTAGGGACATTCAGAAATCAGCCCCAGCATTTT. Translation: CSATLLGTFRNQPQHF.